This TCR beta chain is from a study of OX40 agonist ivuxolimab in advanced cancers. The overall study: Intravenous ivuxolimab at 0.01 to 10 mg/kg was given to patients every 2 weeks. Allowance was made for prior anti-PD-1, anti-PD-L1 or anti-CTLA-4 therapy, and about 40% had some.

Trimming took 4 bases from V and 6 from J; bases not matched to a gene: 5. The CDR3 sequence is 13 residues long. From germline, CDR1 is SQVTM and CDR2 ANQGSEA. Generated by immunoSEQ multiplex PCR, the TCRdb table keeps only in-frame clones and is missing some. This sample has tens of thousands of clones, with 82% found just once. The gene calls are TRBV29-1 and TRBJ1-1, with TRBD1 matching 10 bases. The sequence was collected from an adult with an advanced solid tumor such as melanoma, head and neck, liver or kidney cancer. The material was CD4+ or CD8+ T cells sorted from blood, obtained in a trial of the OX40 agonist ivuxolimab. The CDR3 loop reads CSVGTGGAAEAFF. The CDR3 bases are TGCAGCGTTGGGACAGGGGGGGCCGCTGAAGCTTTCTTT.